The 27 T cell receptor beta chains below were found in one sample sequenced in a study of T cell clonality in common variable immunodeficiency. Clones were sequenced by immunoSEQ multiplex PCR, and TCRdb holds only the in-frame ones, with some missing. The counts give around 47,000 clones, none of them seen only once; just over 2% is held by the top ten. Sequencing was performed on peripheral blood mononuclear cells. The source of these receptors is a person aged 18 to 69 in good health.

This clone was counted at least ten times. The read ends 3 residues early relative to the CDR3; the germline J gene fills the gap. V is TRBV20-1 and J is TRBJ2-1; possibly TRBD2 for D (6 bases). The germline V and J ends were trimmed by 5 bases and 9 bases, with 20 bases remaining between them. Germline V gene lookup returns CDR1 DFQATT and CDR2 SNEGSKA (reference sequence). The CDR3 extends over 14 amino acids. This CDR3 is CSAYGPIGRGEQFF. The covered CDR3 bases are TGCAGTGCTTATGGACCCATAGGGCGGGGTGAG.

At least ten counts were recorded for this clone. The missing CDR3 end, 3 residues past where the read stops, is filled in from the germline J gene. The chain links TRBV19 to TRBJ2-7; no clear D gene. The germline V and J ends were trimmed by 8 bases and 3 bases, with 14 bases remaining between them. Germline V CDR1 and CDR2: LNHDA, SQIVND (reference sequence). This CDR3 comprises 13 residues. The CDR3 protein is CASAPTAVYEQYF. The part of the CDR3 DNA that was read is TGTGCCAGTGCCCCCACAGCTGTCTACGAG.

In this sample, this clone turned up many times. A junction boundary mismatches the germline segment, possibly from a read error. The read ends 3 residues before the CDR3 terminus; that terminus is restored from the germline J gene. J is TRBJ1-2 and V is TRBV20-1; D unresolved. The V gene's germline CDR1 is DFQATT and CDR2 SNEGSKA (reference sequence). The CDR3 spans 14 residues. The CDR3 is CSTSIEKRAYGYTF. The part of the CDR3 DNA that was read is TGCAGTACTAGCATAGAAAAGAGGGCCTATGGC.

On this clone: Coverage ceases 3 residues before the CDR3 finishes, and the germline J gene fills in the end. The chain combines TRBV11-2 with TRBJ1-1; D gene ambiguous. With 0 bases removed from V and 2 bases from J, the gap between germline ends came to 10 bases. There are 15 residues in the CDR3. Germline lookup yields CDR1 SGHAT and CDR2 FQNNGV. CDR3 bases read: TGTGCCAGCAGCTTAGATCGAGGGTTTAACACTGAA. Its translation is CASSLDRGFNTE. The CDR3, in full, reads CASSLDRGFNTEAFF.

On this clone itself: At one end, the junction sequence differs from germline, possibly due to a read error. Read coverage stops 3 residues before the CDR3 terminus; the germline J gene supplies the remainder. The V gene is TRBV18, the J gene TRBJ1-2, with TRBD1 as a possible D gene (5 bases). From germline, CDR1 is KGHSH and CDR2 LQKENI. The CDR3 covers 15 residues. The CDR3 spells CAGSPLETDSYGYTF. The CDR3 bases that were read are TGTGCCGGCTCACCACTCGAGACAGATTCCTATGGC.

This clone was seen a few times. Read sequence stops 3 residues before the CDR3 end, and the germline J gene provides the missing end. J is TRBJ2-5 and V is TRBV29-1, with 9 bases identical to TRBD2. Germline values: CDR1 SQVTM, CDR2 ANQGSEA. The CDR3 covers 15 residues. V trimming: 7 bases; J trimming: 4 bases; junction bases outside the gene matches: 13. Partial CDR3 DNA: TGCAGCGCCGGGGGAGCGGGGGGCCTGGGAGAGACC. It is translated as CSAGGAGGLGET. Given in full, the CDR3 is CSAGGAGGLGETQYF.

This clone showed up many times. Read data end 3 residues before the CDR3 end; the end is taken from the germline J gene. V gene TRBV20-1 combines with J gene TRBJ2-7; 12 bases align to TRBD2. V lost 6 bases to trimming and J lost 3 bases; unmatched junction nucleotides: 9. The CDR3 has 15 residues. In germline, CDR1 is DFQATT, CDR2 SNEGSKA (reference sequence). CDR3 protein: CSATTSGGTLYEQYF. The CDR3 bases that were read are TGCAGTGCCACCACTAGCGGGGGGACCCTCTACGAG.

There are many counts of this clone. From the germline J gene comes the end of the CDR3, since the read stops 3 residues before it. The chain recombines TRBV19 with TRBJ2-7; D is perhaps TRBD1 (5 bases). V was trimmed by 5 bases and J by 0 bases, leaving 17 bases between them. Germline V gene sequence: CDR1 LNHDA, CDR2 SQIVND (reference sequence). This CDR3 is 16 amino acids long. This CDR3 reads CASSPGRQLSSYEQYF. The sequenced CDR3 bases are TGTGCCAGTAGTCCAGGGCGACAGCTTTCCTCCTACGAG.

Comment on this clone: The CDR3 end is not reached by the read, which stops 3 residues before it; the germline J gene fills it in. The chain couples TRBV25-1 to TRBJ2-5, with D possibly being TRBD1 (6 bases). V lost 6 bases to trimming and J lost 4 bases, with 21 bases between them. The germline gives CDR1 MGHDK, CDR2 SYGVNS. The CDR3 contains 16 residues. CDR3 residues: CASSGTGMGVGETQYF. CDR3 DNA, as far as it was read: TGTGCCAGCAGCGGTACAGGGATGGGGGTGGGAGAGACC.

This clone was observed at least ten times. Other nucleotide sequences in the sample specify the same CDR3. The CDR3 bases that were read are TGTGCCTGGAGTGTAGCTGAAAAA. Protein product: CAWSVAEK. The whole CDR3 protein is CAWSVAEKLFF. The rearrangement links TRBV30 to TRBJ1-4; D is unclear. Read data end 3 residues before the CDR3 end; the end is taken from the germline J gene. Trimming cost V 0 bases and J 7 bases, with 3 bases left between them. Germline assignment: CDR1 GTSNPN and CDR2 SVGIG (reference sequence). The CDR3 has 11 residues. Supplemented by reference TRBV30 and TRBJ1-4, the full variable domain reads SQTIHQWPATLVQPVGSPLSLECTVEGTSNPNLYWYRQAAGRGLQLLFYSVGIGQISSEVPQNLSASRPQDRQFILSSKKLLLSDSGFYLCAWSVAEKLFFGSGTQLSVL.

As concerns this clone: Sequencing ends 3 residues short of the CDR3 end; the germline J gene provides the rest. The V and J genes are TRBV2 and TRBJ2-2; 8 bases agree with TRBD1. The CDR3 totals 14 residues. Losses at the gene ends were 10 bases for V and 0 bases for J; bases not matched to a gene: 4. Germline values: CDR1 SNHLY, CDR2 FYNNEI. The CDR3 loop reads CAIPQGANTGELFF. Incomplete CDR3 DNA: TGTGCCATTCCACAGGGGGCGAACACCGGGGAG.

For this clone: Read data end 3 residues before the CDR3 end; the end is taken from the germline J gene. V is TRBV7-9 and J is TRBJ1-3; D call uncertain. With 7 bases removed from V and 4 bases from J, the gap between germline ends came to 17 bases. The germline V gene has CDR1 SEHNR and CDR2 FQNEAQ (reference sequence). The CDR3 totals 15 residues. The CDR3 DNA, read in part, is TGTGCCAGCACCGCAGGAAGGAGCTTGGGAAACACC. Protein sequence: CASTAGRSLGNT. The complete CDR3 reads CASTAGRSLGNTIYF.

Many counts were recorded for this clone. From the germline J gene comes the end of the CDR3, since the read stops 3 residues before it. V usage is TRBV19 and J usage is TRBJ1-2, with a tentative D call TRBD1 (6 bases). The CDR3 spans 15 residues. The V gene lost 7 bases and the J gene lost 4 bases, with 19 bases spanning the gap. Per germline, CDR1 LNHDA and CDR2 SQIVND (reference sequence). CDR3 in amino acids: CASKDRFTATYGYTF. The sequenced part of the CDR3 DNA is TGTGCCAGTAAGGACAGATTTACCGCCACCTATGGC. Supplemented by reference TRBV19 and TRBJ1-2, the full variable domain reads DGGITQSPKYLFRKEGQNVTLSCEQNLNHDAMYWYRQDPGQGLRLIYYSQIVNDFQKGDIAEGYSVSREKKESFPLTVTSAQKNPTAFYLCASKDRFTATYGYTFGSGTRLTVV.

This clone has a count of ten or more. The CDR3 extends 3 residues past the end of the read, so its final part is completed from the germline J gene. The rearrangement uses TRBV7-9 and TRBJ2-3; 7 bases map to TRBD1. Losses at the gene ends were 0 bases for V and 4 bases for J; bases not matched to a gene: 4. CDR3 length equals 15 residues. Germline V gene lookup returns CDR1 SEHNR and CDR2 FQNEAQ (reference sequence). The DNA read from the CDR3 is TGTGCCAGCAGCTTAGCGCTTACAGGGGCAGATACG. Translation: CASSLALTGADT. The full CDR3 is CASSLALTGADTQYF.

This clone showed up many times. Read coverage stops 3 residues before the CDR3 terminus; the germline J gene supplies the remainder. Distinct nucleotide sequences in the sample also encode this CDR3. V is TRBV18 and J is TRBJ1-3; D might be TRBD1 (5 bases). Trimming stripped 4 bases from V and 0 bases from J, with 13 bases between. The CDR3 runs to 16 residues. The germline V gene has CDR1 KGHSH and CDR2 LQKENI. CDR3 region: CASSRIDSASGNTIYF. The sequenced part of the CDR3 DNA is TGTGCCAGCTCACGTATAGACAGTGCCTCTGGAAACACC.

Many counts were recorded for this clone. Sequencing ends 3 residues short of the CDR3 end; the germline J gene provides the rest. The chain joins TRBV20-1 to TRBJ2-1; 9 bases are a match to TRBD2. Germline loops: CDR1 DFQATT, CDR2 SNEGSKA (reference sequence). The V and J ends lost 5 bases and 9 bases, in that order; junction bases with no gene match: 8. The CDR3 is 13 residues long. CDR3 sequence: CSAPGTSFSEQFF. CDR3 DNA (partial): TGCAGTGCTCCCGGGACTAGCTTTAGTGAG.

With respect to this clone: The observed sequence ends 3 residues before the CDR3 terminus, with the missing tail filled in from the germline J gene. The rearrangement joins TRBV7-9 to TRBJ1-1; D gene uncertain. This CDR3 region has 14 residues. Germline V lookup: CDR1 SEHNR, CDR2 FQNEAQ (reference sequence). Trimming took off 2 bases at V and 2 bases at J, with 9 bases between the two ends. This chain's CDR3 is CASSLTLPNTEAFF. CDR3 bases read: TGTGCCAGCAGCTTAACTCTTCCAAACACTGAA. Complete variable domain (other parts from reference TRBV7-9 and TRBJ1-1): DTGVSQNPRHKITKRGQNVTFRCDPISEHNRLYWYRQTLGQGPEFLTYFQNEAQLEKSRLLSDRFSAERPKGSFSTLEIQRTEQGDSAMYLCASSLTLPNTEAFFGQGTRLTVV.

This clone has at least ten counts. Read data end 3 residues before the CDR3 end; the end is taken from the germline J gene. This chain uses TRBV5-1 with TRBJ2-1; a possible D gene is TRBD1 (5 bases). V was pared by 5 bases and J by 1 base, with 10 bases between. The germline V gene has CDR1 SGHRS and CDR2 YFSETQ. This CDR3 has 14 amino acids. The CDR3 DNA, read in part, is TGCGCCAGCAGTACAGGAGATTCCTACAATGAG. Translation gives CASSTGDSYNE. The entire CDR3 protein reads CASSTGDSYNEQFF.

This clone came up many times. The CDR3 loop is CASSDRVTKNIQYF. Partial CDR3 DNA: TGTGCCAGCAGTGATAGGGTAACCAAAAACATT. The gene calls are TRBV2 and TRBJ2-4; D ambiguous. The read falls 3 residues short of the CDR3 end, and the missing part is taken from the germline J gene. There are 14 residues in the CDR3. Germline CDR1 reads SNHLY; CDR2 reads FYNNEI. V was cut by 3 bases and J by 2 bases, with 8 bases left in between.

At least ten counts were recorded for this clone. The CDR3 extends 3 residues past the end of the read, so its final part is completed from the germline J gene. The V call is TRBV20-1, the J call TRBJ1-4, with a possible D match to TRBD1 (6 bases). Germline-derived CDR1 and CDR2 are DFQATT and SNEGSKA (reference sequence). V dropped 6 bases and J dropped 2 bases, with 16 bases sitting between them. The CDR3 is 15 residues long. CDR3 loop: CSARPYRATNEKLFF. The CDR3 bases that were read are TGCAGTGCCCGTCCGTACAGGGCCACTAATGAAAAA.

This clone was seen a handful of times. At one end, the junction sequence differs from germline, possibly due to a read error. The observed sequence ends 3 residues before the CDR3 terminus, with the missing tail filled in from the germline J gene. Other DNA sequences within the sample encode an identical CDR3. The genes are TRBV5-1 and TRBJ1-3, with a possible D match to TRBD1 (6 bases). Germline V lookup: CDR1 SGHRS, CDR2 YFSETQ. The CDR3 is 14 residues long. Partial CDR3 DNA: TGCGCCAGCGGCAGGGGAGAATATGGAAACACA. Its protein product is CASGRGEYGNT. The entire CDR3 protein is CASGRGEYGNTIYF.

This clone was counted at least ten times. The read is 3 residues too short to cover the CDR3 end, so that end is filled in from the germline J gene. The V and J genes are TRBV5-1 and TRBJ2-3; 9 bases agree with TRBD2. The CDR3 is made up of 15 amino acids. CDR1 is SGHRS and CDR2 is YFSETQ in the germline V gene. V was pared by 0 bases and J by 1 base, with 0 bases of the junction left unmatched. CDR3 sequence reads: CASSLGTSGTDTQYF. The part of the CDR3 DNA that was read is TGCGCCAGCAGCTTGGGGACTAGCGGCACAGATACG.

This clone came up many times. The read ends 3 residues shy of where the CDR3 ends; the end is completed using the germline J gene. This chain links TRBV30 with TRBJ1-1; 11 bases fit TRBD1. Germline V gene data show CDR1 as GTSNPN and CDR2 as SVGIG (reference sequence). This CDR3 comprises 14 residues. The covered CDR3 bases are TGTGCCTGGAGTTTCCTGGGACAGGGGGAGGGA. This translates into CAWSFLGQGEG. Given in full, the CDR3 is CAWSFLGQGEGAFF.

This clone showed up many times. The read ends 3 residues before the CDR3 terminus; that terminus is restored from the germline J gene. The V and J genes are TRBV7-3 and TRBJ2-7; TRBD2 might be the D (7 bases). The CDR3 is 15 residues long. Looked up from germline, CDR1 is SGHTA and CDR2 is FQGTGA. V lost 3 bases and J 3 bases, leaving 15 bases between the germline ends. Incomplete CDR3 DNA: TGTGCCAGCAGCTTCGGGGGGCGAGGGGTCTACGAG. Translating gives CASSFGGRGVYE. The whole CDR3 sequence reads CASSFGGRGVYEQYF.

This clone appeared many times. CDR3 DNA, as far as it was read: TGTGCCTGGAGCCGAACAGGGAACAATCAGCCC. Residues: CAWSRTGNNQP. The whole CDR3 is CAWSRTGNNQPQHF. The rearrangement links TRBV30 to TRBJ1-5; the D gene is possibly TRBD1 (6 bases). The read gets to within 3 residues of the CDR3 end, and the germline J gene fills in the rest. The CDR3 is made up of 14 amino acids. CDR1 and CDR2 from the germline V gene are GTSNPN and SVGIG (reference sequence). With 3 bases removed from V and 3 bases from J, the gap between germline ends came to 12 bases.

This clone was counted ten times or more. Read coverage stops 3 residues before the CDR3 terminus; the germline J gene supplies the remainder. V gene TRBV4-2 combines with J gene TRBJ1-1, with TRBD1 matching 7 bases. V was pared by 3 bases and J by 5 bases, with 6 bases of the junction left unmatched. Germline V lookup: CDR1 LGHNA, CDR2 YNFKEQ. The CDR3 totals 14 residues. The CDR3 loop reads CASSQSRGNTEAFF. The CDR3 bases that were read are TGTGCCAGCAGCCAGAGCAGGGGGAATACTGAA.

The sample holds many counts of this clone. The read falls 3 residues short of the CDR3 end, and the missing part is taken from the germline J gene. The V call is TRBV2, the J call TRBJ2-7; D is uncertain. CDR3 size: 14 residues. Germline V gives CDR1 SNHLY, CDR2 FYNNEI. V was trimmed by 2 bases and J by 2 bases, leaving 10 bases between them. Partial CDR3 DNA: TGTGCCAGCAGTGAATCCTCGGTAGCCTACGAG. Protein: CASSESSVAYE. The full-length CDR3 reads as CASSESSVAYEQYF.